This TCR beta chain appears in the sequencing data of a study of T cell responses to AZD1222 COVID-19 vaccine (dated by TCRdb to about 2021). In the study overall: A total of just over 230 trial participants underwent TCR sequencing, of whom 207 had received two doses of AZD1222 and approximately 25 had received two doses of the MenACWY control vaccine. Enrollment into the trials was organized by age into subgroups of 18-55, 56-69 and 70-plus years, and those subgroups contained roughly 140, 27 and 60 TCR-sequenced participants, respectively.

The CDR3 regions of human TCRbeta chains were subjected to immunosequencing. As for the authors' bioinformatics: TCRs in the repertoires were matched against a reference library of SARS-CoV-2-specific TCRs that had been generated with the MIRA antigen-specificity platform. Breadth meant the fraction of unique TCRs that were SARS-CoV-2-associated, whereas depth meant the fraction of total T cells that were SARS-CoV-2-associated. Using the MIRA data, each spike-specific TCR was mapped to the spike region that the TCR reacts to and placed in a CD4 or CD8 class. Log10-transformed breadth and depth values were compared by one-way ANOVA with Sidak's multiple comparisons tests. In TCRdb, the immuneACCESS table is reduced to in-frame sequences with V and J assigned. These tables do not hold every clone; where another copy was compared, an unresolved V gene accounts for under half, and the others remain unexplained. For V, J and clone size, that table is used; D and trimming come from the DNA. The sample has about 120,000 clones on record, roughly 91% of them singletons. The ten largest clones capture less than 8.5% of the sample.

This clone was picked up a small number of times. Its antigen remains unidentified. Per-base quality was not reported, and no clone a single base away is much larger than it. The time point label on this specimen signifies: about 28 days (+/-7) after the second vaccine dose. AZD1222 recipients whose second dose came at about 4 weeks and those whose second dose came at about 12 weeks were combined into one group, since spike-specific TCR depth and breadth did not differ between the two schedules. Vaccinee samples came from UK trials COV001 and COV002, including a single-blind randomized controlled phase 2/3 trial of AZD1222 (ChAdOx1 nCoV-19) in healthy adults. For TCRbeta chain sequencing, PBMC samples from trial participants were taken at day 0 and at day 28 after the second dose. Overall results and qualifications from the work: Only five or six AZD1222 recipients were SARS-CoV-2 seropositive at baseline, limiting conclusions about previously exposed vaccinees. Spike-specific TCR breadth and depth rose significantly after two AZD1222 doses compared with day 0 and with MenACWY recipients. The vaccine-associated CD4 TCRs covered the entire spike protein, and the dominant responses fell in regions 160-218 and 743-854. Because no day 14 peak-response samples were available, the repertoires could be characterized only after the peak T cell response. Participants were mostly white British, with more females than males. The authors suggested clonal diversity may have been underestimated. Reportedly, almost half of the unique spike-specific TCRs recognized epitopes lying outside the regions that are mutated in the B.1.351 and B.1.1.7 variants. The 56-69-year group was small, and its depth increase did not reach significance, likely because of low power.

The sequences come from peripheral blood, collected 28 days after the second AZD1222 dose. This sequence originates from an adult who received the AZD1222 COVID-19 vaccine.

At the DNA level, the sequence is TGTGCCAGCAGCTTGGTACTATTACAGGGGCCCCACGAGCAGTACTTC. This encodes CASSLVLLQGPHEQYF. Recombination connected TRBV5-6 to TRBJ2-7; 7 middle bases align to TRBD1. The CDR3 numbers 16 residues from cysteine through phenylalanine. Only the CDR3 DNA stays, 48 bases, in frame from base 1. CDR1 and CDR2 (SGHDT, YYEEEE) derive from the germline V gene. The germline V and J ends show losses of 0 bases and 5 bases respectively, and no gene match explains 11 bases of the junction.